The T cell receptor beta chain described here comes from a study of blood T cell repertoires in COVID-19. Study-level information: Material from acute and convalescent COVID-19 was sourced from the United States, Italy and Spain. PBMCs, B-cell-depleted T cells, or T cells provided the cDNA or gDNA that made up the material.

V was trimmed by 2 bases and J by 4 bases, leaving 15 bases between them. Germline-derived CDR1 and CDR2 are SGHDT and YYEEEE. The CDR3 sequence is 15 residues long. Seattle-derived patients entered the study during active infection and were followed longitudinally. Repertoires were generated with immunoSEQ multiplex PCR, while TCRdb's copy carries only in-frame clones and drops some. The sample holds approximately 400,000 clones, about 87% seen once. The chain carries TRBV5-6 and TRBJ1-1, with TRBD1 as a possible D gene (5 bases). Source material: peripheral blood. The receptor was derived from a woman in her forties or fifties with COVID-19, enrolled during active disease. The CDR3: CASSFQGSGGTEAFF. DNA of the CDR3: TGTGCCAGCAGCTTTCAAGGGTCGGGGGGCACTGAAGCTTTCTTT.